The clone carrying this T cell receptor (beta chain) was recorded once. Its antigen remains unidentified. This sample is drawn from a study of T cell responses to AZD1222 COVID-19 vaccine. Regarding the study as a whole: Donors were largely white British and mainly female; clonal diversity was possibly underestimated.

V lost 0 bases to trimming and J lost 6 bases, with 14 bases between them. Germline V gives CDR1 MNHEY, CDR2 SVGAGI. The CDR3 is 15 residues long. The assay was immunoSEQ multiplex PCR, and TCRdb's table has in-frame clones only and misses some. The profile shows over 130,000 clones, around 92% of them singletons. Sequencing used peripheral blood, obtained 28 days after the second AZD1222 dose. The source of this sequence is an adult who received the AZD1222 COVID-19 vaccine. The V gene is TRBV6-5, the J gene TRBJ1-1, with D perhaps TRBD1 (6 bases). CDR3 amino acids: CASSYSSSRGAEAFF. CDR3 coding DNA: TGTGCCAGCAGTTACTCGAGTTCCAGGGGAGCTGAAGCTTTCTTT.